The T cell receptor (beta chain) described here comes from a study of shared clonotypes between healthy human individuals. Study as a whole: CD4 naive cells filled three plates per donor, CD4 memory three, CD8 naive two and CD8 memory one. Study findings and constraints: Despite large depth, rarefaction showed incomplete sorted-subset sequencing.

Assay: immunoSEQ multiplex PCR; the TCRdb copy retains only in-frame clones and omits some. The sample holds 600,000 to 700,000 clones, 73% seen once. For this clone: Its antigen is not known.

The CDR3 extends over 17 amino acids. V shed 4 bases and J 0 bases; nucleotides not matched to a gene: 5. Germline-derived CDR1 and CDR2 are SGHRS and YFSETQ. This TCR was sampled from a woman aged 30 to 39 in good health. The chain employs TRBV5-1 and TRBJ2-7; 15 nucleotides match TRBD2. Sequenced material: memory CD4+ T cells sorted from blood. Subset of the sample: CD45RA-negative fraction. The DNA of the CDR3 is TGCGCCAGCAGCGCCGGGACTAGCGGGAGGTCCTCCTACGAGCAGTACTTC. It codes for CASSAGTSGRSSYEQYF.